Listed below are T cell receptor beta chains from one sample, sequenced in a study of molecular identifiers for immune sequencing clone quantification. TCRdb analysed the PCR reads with MiXCR anew, one entry per CDR3 protein. The sample has under 600,000 distinct CDR3 sequences; about a fifth are singletons. Sequencing input: naive CD8+ T cells from blood, with Jurkat cell RNA spiked in. These receptors all stem from a human donor in good health. Some libraries in this study had Jurkat cell RNA spiked in. Each CDR3 is given with its conserved first and last residue. The D gene is left open where the match is weak. The listing skips clone size in some rows; elsewhere it reads once, few, many or a size class.

V gene: TRBV19; J gene: TRBJ1-2; CDR3 length: 13; D gene: NA; clone size: few; CDR3 protein: CASSIFSNYGYTF; CDR3 DNA: TGTGCCAGTAGTATTTTCTCTAACTATGGCTACACCTTC
V gene: TRBV5-1; J gene: TRBJ1-5; CDR3 length: 13; D gene: NA; clone size: once; CDR3 protein: CASSLRGNQPRHF; CDR3 DNA: TGCGCCAGCAGCTTGAGGGGAAATCAGCCACGGCATTTT
V gene: TRBV20-1; J gene: TRBJ1-1; CDR3 length: 14; D gene: NA; clone size: few; CDR3 protein: CSARDVLEVTEAFF; CDR3 DNA: TGCAGTGCTAGAGATGTCCTTGAGGTCACTGAAGCTTTCTTT
V gene: TRBV28; J gene: TRBJ2-7; CDR3 length: 15; D gene: TRBD1; clone size: many; CDR3 protein: CASSLILGQADEQYF; CDR3 DNA: TGTGCCAGCAGTTTAATCCTAGGACAGGCCGACGAGCAGTACTTC
V gene: TRBV30; J gene: TRBJ2-1; CDR3 length: 13; D gene: NA; clone size: NA; CDR3 protein: CAWSADYRAEQLF; CDR3 DNA: TGTGCCTGGAGTGCCGATTATAGGGCTGAGCAGCTCTTC
V gene: TRBV7-3; J gene: TRBJ1-1; CDR3 length: 13; D gene: NA; clone size: many; CDR3 protein: CASSLLTGTEAFF; CDR3 DNA: TGTGCCAGCAGCTTACTTACTGGGACTGAAGCTTTCTTT
V gene: TRBV28; J gene: TRBJ1-3; CDR3 length: 14; D gene: NA; clone size: many; CDR3 protein: CATAATGSGNTIYF; CDR3 DNA: TGTGCCACGGCAGCCACAGGCTCTGGAAACACCATATATTTT
V gene: TRBV9; J gene: TRBJ2-2; CDR3 length: 14; D gene: NA; clone size: many; CDR3 protein: CASSVAGNTGELFF; CDR3 DNA: TGTGCCAGCAGCGTAGCGGGGAACACCGGGGAGCTGTTTTTT
V gene: TRBV28; J gene: TRBJ2-7; CDR3 length: 15; D gene: TRBD1; clone size: many; CDR3 protein: CASSFVRTGAYEQYF; CDR3 DNA: TGTGCCAGCAGTTTCGTCAGGACAGGAGCCTACGAGCAGTACTTC
V gene: TRBV5-4; J gene: TRBJ2-1; CDR3 length: 14; D gene: TRBD2; clone size: few; CDR3 protein: CASSPGTRLYEQFF; CDR3 DNA: TGTGCCAGCAGCCCCGGGACTAGACTCTATGAGCAGTTCTTC
V gene: TRBV27; J gene: TRBJ2-7; CDR3 length: 14; D gene: NA; clone size: NA; CDR3 protein: CASSLQGNPYEQYF; CDR3 DNA: TGTGCCAGCAGTTTACAGGGAAATCCCTACGAGCAGTACTTC
V gene: TRBV7-9; J gene: TRBJ1-1; CDR3 length: 15; D gene: NA; clone size: NA; CDR3 protein: CASSSPDVANTEAFF; CDR3 DNA: TGTGCCAGCAGCTCGCCGGACGTGGCGAACACTGAAGCTTTCTTT
V gene: TRBV11-2; J gene: TRBJ2-7; CDR3 length: 13; D gene: NA; clone size: few; CDR3 protein: CASSPPARYEQYF; CDR3 DNA: TGTGCCAGCAGCCCCCCGGCCCGCTACGAGCAGTACTTC
V gene: TRBV5-1; J gene: TRBJ2-7; CDR3 length: 15; D gene: TRBD1; clone size: many; CDR3 protein: CASSLSTGPPYEQYF; CDR3 DNA: TGCGCCAGCAGCTTATCGACAGGGCCACCCTACGAGCAGTACTTC
V gene: TRBV4-3; J gene: TRBJ1-2; CDR3 length: 20; D gene: NA; clone size: few; CDR3 protein: CASSQGERILPDQANYGYTF; CDR3 DNA: TGCGCCAGCAGCCAAGGGGAGAGGATCTTGCCGGATCAAGCTAACTATGGCTACACCTTC
V gene: TRBV6-2/TRBV6-3; J gene: TRBJ1-1; CDR3 length: 16; D gene: NA; clone size: NA; CDR3 protein: CASSYSVLGRNTEAFF; CDR3 DNA: TGTGCCAGCAGTTACTCGGTTCTCGGCAGGAACACTGAAGCTTTCTTT
V gene: TRBV9; J gene: TRBJ1-2; CDR3 length: 11; D gene: NA; clone size: NA; CDR3 protein: CASSSGPLYTF; CDR3 DNA: TGTGCCAGCAGCTCCGGACCGCTATACACCTTC
V gene: TRBV5-5; J gene: TRBJ1-5; CDR3 length: 15; D gene: NA; clone size: many; CDR3 protein: CASSTAPYSNQPQHF; CDR3 DNA: TGTGCCAGCAGCACCGCCCCTTATAGCAATCAGCCCCAGCATTTT
V gene: TRBV28; J gene: TRBJ1-5; CDR3 length: 15; D gene: NA; clone size: NA; CDR3 protein: CAGSVHRAAGQPQHF; CDR3 DNA: TGTGCCGGCAGTGTACACAGGGCGGCAGGTCAGCCCCAGCATTTT
V gene: TRBV6-6; J gene: TRBJ2-7; CDR3 length: 16; D gene: NA; clone size: many; CDR3 protein: CASSDRVLGSIYEQYF; CDR3 DNA: TGTGCCAGCAGTGACCGGGTCCTCGGGAGTATCTACGAGCAGTACTTC
V gene: TRBV5-1; J gene: TRBJ2-7; CDR3 length: 15; D gene: TRBD1; clone size: NA; CDR3 protein: CASNDGGQGAYGQYF; CDR3 DNA: TGCGCCAGCAACGATGGGGGACAGGGGGCCTACGGGCAGTACTTC
V gene: TRBV13; J gene: TRBJ2-3; CDR3 length: 15; D gene: NA; clone size: NA; CDR3 protein: CASSRGGLSTDTQYF; CDR3 DNA: TGTGCCAGCAGCCGAGGTGGGTTGAGCACAGATACGCAGTATTTT
V gene: TRBV28; J gene: TRBJ1-6; CDR3 length: 15; D gene: NA; clone size: NA; CDR3 protein: CASSPTGTRNSPLHF; CDR3 DNA: TGTGCCAGCAGCCCCACAGGGACGCGGAATTCACCCCTCCACTTT
V gene: TRBV20-1; J gene: TRBJ2-2; CDR3 length: 15; D gene: TRBD2; clone size: many; CDR3 protein: CSAGTSGASTGELFF; CDR3 DNA: TGCAGTGCTGGGACTAGCGGGGCGAGCACCGGGGAGCTGTTTTTT
V gene: TRBV6-5; J gene: TRBJ2-3; CDR3 length: 17; D gene: NA; clone size: few; CDR3 protein: CASSYPSSGTSTDTQYF; CDR3 DNA: TGTGCCAGCAGTTACCCCTCTTCGGGGACGAGCACAGATACGCAGTATTTT
V gene: TRBV5-5; J gene: TRBJ2-7; CDR3 length: 12; D gene: NA; clone size: many; CDR3 protein: CASSPDIYEQYF; CDR3 DNA: TGTGCCAGCAGCCCCGACATCTACGAGCAGTACTTC
V gene: TRBV29-1; J gene: TRBJ1-2; CDR3 length: 15; D gene: NA; clone size: many; CDR3 protein: CSVEDERISPYGYTF; CDR3 DNA: TGCAGCGTTGAAGATGAACGTATTTCCCCTTATGGCTACACCTTC
V gene: TRBV27; J gene: TRBJ1-1; CDR3 length: 15; D gene: TRBD1; clone size: many; CDR3 protein: CASKLGGQFNTEAFF; CDR3 DNA: TGTGCCAGCAAACTAGGGGGACAGTTTAACACTGAAGCTTTCTTT
V gene: TRBV19; J gene: TRBJ1-4; CDR3 length: 12; D gene: NA; clone size: many; CDR3 protein: CASSVGGEKLFF; CDR3 DNA: TGTGCCAGTAGTGTGGGCGGTGAAAAACTGTTTTTT
V gene: TRBV29-1; J gene: TRBJ1-2; CDR3 length: 12; D gene: NA; clone size: few; CDR3 protein: CSVEDGVGGYTF; CDR3 DNA: TGCAGCGTTGAGGATGGGGTCGGCGGCTACACCTTC
V gene: TRBV19; J gene: TRBJ2-5; CDR3 length: 17; D gene: TRBD2; clone size: few; CDR3 protein: CASSMIGGGLRRETQYF; CDR3 DNA: TGTGCCAGTAGTATGATCGGCGGGGGGCTCCGAAGGGAGACCCAGTACTTC
V gene: TRBV7-9; J gene: TRBJ2-7; CDR3 length: 14; D gene: NA; clone size: NA; CDR3 protein: CASSLEAASYEQYF; CDR3 DNA: TGTGCCAGCAGCTTAGAAGCCGCGTCCTACGAGCAGTACTTC
V gene: TRBV2; J gene: TRBJ1-6; CDR3 length: 16; D gene: NA; clone size: NA; CDR3 protein: CASSDLESSYNSLLHF; CDR3 DNA: TGTGCCAGCAGTGACCTGGAGAGCTCCTATAATTCACTCCTCCACTTT
V gene: TRBV4-3; J gene: TRBJ1-2; CDR3 length: 14; D gene: NA; clone size: NA; CDR3 protein: CASSQENNNYGYTF; CDR3 DNA: TGCGCCAGCAGCCAAGAGAACAATAACTATGGCTACACCTTC
V gene: TRBV28; J gene: TRBJ2-7; CDR3 length: 15; D gene: TRBD2; clone size: NA; CDR3 protein: CASSSTGLRPYEQYF; CDR3 DNA: TGTGCCAGCAGTTCCACGGGACTACGGCCCTACGAGCAGTACTTC
V gene: TRBV29-1; J gene: TRBJ2-2; CDR3 length: 14; D gene: NA; clone size: many; CDR3 protein: CSVNVGTGTGELFF; CDR3 DNA: TGCAGCGTTAACGTGGGGACGGGCACCGGGGAGCTGTTTTTT
V gene: TRBV20-1; J gene: TRBJ1-3; CDR3 length: 15; D gene: NA; clone size: NA; CDR3 protein: CSARDDRSSGNTVYF; CDR3 DNA: TGCAGTGCTAGAGATGACAGGTCCTCTGGAAACACCGTATATTTT
V gene: TRBV14; J gene: TRBJ2-7; CDR3 length: 14; D gene: NA; clone size: many; CDR3 protein: CASSQPGISYEQYF; CDR3 DNA: TGTGCCAGCAGCCAACCCGGTATATCCTACGAGCAGTACTTC
V gene: TRBV2; J gene: TRBJ1-1; CDR3 length: 15; D gene: TRBD1; clone size: NA; CDR3 protein: CASSVPGTGDTEAFF; CDR3 DNA: TGTGCCAGCAGTGTCCCCGGGACAGGAGATACTGAAGCTTTCTTT
V gene: TRBV11-2; J gene: TRBJ2-6; CDR3 length: 12; D gene: NA; clone size: many; CDR3 protein: CASSLIAVPLTF; CDR3 DNA: TGTGCCAGCAGCTTAATAGCAGTCCCCCTGACTTTC
V gene: TRBV23-1; J gene: TRBJ2-3; CDR3 length: 15; D gene: NA; clone size: NA; CDR3 protein: CASSQSKGPPDTQYF; CDR3 DNA: TGCGCCAGCAGTCAATCGAAAGGGCCCCCAGATACGCAGTATTTT
V gene: TRBV7-9; J gene: TRBJ2-1; CDR3 length: 15; D gene: TRBD1; clone size: many; CDR3 protein: CASSLAQGNDNEQFF; CDR3 DNA: TGTGCCAGCAGCCTAGCACAGGGGAACGACAATGAGCAGTTCTTC
V gene: TRBV4-3; J gene: TRBJ2-1; CDR3 length: 13; D gene: NA; clone size: NA; CDR3 protein: CASSRRGGNEQFF; CDR3 DNA: TGCGCCAGCAGCCGGCGAGGGGGCAATGAGCAGTTCTTC
V gene: TRBV11-2; J gene: TRBJ2-3; CDR3 length: 16; D gene: NA; clone size: NA; CDR3 protein: CASSLDYRFNSDTQYF; CDR3 DNA: TGTGCCAGCAGCTTAGATTACAGATTTAATTCAGATACGCAGTATTTT
V gene: TRBV9; J gene: TRBJ1-5; CDR3 length: 14; D gene: NA; clone size: few; CDR3 protein: CASSADLGNQPQHF; CDR3 DNA: TGTGCCAGCAGCGCTGACTTAGGCAATCAGCCCCAGCATTTT
V gene: TRBV6-6; J gene: TRBJ2-7; CDR3 length: 12; D gene: NA; clone size: NA; CDR3 protein: CASSYAGDEQYF; CDR3 DNA: TGTGCCAGCAGTTACGCAGGGGACGAGCAGTACTTC
V gene: TRBV28; J gene: TRBJ2-3; CDR3 length: 17; D gene: TRBD2; clone size: NA; CDR3 protein: CASSSRGGLAGGDTQYF; CDR3 DNA: TGTGCCAGCAGTTCCAGGGGGGGACTAGCGGGAGGGGATACGCAGTATTTT
V gene: TRBV30; J gene: TRBJ2-1; CDR3 length: 14; D gene: TRBD1; clone size: few; CDR3 protein: CAWRDRGTYNEQFF; CDR3 DNA: TGTGCCTGGAGAGACAGGGGGACCTACAATGAGCAGTTCTTC
V gene: TRBV7-9; J gene: TRBJ2-7; CDR3 length: 14; D gene: NA; clone size: NA; CDR3 protein: CASSSTWTAYEQYF; CDR3 DNA: TGTGCCAGCAGCTCGACTTGGACAGCCTACGAGCAGTACTTC
V gene: TRBV13; J gene: TRBJ2-1; CDR3 length: 16; D gene: NA; clone size: many; CDR3 protein: CASSLDGLSSYNEQFF; CDR3 DNA: TGTGCCAGCAGCTTAGACGGCCTTAGCTCCTACAATGAGCAGTTCTTC
V gene: TRBV4-1; J gene: TRBJ2-5; CDR3 length: 18; D gene: TRBD2; clone size: NA; CDR3 protein: CASSLGTSGGAVRETQYF; CDR3 DNA: TGCGCCAGCAGCCTGGGGACTAGCGGGGGGGCCGTTCGAGAGACCCAGTACTTC
V gene: TRBV21-1; J gene: TRBJ2-7; CDR3 length: 18; D gene: NA; clone size: NA; CDR3 protein: CASSKWVRAGMSSYEQYF; CDR3 DNA: TGTGCCAGCAGCAAATGGGTAAGAGCGGGAATGAGCTCCTACGAGCAGTACTTC
V gene: TRBV10-3; J gene: TRBJ2-7; CDR3 length: 15; D gene: TRBD1; clone size: few; CDR3 protein: CAISESKQGTYEQYF; CDR3 DNA: TGTGCCATCAGTGAGTCTAAACAGGGGACCTACGAGCAGTACTTC
V gene: TRBV7-3; J gene: TRBJ2-1; CDR3 length: 13; D gene: NA; clone size: few; CDR3 protein: CASSPLESREQFF; CDR3 DNA: TGTGCCAGCAGCCCTCTTGAATCCAGGGAGCAGTTCTTC
V gene: TRBV2; J gene: TRBJ2-1; CDR3 length: 15; D gene: TRBD2; clone size: NA; CDR3 protein: CASRSTSGWNSEQFF; CDR3 DNA: TGTGCCAGCCGCTCGACTAGCGGGTGGAACAGTGAGCAGTTCTTC
V gene: TRBV19; J gene: TRBJ2-1; CDR3 length: 15; D gene: NA; clone size: many; CDR3 protein: CASSVRDMEYNEQFF; CDR3 DNA: TGTGCCAGTAGTGTCCGGGACATGGAGTACAATGAGCAGTTCTTC
V gene: TRBV4-3; J gene: TRBJ2-7; CDR3 length: 13; D gene: TRBD1; clone size: many; CDR3 protein: CASSPWTGYEQYF; CDR3 DNA: TGCGCCAGCAGCCCTTGGACAGGCTACGAGCAGTACTTC